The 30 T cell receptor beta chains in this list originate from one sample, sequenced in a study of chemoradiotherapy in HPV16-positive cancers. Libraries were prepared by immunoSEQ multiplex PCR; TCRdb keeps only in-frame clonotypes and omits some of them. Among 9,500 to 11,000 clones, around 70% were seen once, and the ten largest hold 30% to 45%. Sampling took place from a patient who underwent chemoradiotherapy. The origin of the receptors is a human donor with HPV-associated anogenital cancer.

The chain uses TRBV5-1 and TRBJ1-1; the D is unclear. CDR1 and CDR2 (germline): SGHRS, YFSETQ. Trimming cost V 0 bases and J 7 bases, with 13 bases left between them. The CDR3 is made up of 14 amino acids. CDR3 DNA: TGCGCCAGCAGCTTGGGTGGAATTGGCGTTGAAGCTTTCTTT. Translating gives CASSLGGIGVEAFF.

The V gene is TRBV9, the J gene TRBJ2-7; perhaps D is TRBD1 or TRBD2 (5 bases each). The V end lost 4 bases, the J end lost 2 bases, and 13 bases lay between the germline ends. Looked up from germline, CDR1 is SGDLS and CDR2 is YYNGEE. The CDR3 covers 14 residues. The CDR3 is CASSPRDVPYEQYV. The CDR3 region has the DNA TGTGCCAGCAGCCCCCGGGACGTTCCCTACGAGCAGTACGTC.

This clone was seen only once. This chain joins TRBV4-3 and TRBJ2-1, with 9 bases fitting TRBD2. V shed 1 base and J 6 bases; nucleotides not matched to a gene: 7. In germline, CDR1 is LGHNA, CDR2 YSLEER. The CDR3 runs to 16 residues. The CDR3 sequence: CASSQVGRGGFNEQFF. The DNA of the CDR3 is TGCGCCAGCAGCCAAGTTGGGCGGGGGGGTTTCAATGAGCAGTTCTTC.

CDR3 nucleotide sequence: TGCGCCAGCAGCTCCCCGGACAGGAACACTGAAGCTTTCTTT. Protein sequence: CASSSPDRNTEAFF. V and J are TRBV5-1 and TRBJ1-1; a possible D gene is TRBD1 (6 bases). Germline lookup yields CDR1 SGHRS and CDR2 YFSETQ. The CDR3 has 14 residues. V shed 3 bases and J shed 1 base, with 10 bases lying between them.

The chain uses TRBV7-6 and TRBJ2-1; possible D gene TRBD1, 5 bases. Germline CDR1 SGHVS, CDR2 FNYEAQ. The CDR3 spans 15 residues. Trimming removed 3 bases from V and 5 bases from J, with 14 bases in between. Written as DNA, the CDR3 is TGTGCCAGCAGCTTGGGCAGGGCTCGAAACAATGAGCAGTTCTTC. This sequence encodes CASSLGRARNNEQFF.

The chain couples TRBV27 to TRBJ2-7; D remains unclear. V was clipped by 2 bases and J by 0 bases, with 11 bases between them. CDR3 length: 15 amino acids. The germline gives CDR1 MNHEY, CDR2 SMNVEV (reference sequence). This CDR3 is CASSLELLSSYEQYF. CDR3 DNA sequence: TGTGCCAGCAGTTTAGAGTTGCTGAGCTCCTACGAGCAGTACTTC.

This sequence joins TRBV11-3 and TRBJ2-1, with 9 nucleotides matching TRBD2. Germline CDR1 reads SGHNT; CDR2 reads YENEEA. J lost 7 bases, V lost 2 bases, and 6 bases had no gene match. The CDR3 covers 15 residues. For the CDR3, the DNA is TGTGCCAGCAGCTTAAGGGGACTAGCTTATAATGAGCAGTTCTTC. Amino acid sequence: CASSLRGLAYNEQFF.

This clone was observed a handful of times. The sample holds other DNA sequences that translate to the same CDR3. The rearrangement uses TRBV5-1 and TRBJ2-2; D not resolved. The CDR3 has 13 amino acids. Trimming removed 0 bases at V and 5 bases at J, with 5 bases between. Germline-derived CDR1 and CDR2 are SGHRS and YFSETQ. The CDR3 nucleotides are TGCGCCAGCAGCTTGGTGGGGACCGGGGAGCTGTTTTTT. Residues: CASSLVGTGELFF.

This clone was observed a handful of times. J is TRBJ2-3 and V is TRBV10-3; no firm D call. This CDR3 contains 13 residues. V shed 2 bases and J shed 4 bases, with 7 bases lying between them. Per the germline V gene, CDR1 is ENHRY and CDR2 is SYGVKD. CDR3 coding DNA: TGTGCCATCAGTGAGAGTGGAGCAGATACGCAGTATTTT. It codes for CAISESGADTQYF.

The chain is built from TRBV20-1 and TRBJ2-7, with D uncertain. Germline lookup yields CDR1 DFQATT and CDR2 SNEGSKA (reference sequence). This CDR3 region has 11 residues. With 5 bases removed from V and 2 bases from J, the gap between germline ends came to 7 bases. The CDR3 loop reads CSAAKAYEQYF. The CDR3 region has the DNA TGCAGTGCTGCGAAGGCCTACGAGCAGTACTTC.

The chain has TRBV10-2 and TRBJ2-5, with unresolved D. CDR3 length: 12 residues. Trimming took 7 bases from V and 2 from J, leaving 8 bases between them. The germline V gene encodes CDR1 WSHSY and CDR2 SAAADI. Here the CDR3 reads CASKRPQETQYF. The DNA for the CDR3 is TGCGCCAGCAAACGTCCACAAGAGACCCAGTACTTC.

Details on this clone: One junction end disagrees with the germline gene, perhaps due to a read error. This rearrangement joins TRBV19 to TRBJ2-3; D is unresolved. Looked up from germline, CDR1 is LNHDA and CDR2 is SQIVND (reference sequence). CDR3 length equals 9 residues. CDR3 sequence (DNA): TGTGCCAGTAGTATTCCGCACCTTTTT. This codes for CASSIPHLF.

The chain's CDR3 is CASSLSDSYGYTF. In DNA, the CDR3 is TGCGCCAGCAGCTTGTCGGACAGCTATGGCTACACCTTC. The J gene is TRBJ1-2, the V gene TRBV5-1, with D possibly matching TRBD1 (6 bases). Germline V CDR1 and CDR2: SGHRS, YFSETQ. The CDR3 consists of 13 residues. The V gene lost 1 base and the J gene lost 4 bases, with 8 bases spanning the gap.

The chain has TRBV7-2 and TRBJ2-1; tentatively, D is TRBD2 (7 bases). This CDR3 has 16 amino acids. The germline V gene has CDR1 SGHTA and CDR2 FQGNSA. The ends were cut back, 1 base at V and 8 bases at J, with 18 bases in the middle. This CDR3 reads CASSLEGGAREDEQFF. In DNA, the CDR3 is TGTGCCAGCAGCTTAGAGGGGGGGGCGCGAGAGGATGAGCAGTTCTTC.

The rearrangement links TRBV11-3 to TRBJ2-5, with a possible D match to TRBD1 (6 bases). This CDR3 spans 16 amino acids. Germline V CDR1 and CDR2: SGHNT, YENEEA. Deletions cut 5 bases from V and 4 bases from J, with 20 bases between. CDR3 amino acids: CASSPRTAPPGETQYF. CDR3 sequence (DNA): TGTGCCAGCAGCCCGCGGACAGCACCACCCGGAGAGACCCAGTACTTC.

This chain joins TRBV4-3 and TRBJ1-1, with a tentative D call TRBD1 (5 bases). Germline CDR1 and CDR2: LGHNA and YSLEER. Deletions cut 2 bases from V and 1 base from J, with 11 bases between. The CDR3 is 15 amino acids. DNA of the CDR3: TGCGCCAGCAGCCAAAAGGGGACCGCGAACACTGAAGCTTTCTTT. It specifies CASSQKGTANTEAFF.

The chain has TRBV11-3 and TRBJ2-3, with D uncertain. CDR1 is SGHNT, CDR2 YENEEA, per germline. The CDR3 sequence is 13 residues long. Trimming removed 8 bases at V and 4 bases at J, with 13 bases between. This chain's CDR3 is CASGGVAADTQYF. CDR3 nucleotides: TGTGCCAGCGGTGGTGTCGCGGCAGATACGCAGTATTTT.

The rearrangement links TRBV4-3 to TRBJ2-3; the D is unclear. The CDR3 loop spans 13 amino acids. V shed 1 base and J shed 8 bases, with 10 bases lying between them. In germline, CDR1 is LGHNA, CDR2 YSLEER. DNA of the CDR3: TGCGCCAGCAGCCAAGCCGCAGCAGGTACGCAGTATTTT. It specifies CASSQAAAGTQYF.

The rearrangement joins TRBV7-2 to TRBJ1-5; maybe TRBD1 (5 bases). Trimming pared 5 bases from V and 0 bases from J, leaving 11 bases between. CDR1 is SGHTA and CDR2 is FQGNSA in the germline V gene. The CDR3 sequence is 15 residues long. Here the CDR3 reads CASSEQGYSNQPQHF. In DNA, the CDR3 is TGTGCCAGCAGCGAGCAGGGATATAGCAATCAGCCCCAGCATTTT.

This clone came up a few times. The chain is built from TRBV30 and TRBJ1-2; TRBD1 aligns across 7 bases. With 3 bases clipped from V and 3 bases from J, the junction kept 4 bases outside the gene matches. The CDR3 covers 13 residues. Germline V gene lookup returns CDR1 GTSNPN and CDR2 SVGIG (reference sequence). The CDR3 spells CAWRDRTHYGYTF. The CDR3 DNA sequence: TGTGCCTGGAGGGACAGGACCCACTATGGCTACACCTTC.

The CDR3 sequence is CASSSAGTGGADTQYF. As DNA, the CDR3 is TGTGCCAGCAGCTCGGCTGGGACAGGGGGGGCAGATACGCAGTATTTT. This chain joins TRBV7-3 and TRBJ2-3; 11 bases are shared with TRBD1. V lost 4 bases to trimming and J lost 4 bases; unmatched junction nucleotides: 7. The germline CDR1 and CDR2 sequences are SGHTA and FQGTGA. This CDR3 region has 16 residues.

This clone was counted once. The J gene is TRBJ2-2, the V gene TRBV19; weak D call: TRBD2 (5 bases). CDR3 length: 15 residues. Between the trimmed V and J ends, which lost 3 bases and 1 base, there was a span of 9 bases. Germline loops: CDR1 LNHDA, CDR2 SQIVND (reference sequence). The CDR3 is CASSIVGVNTGELFF. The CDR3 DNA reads TGTGCCAGTAGTATCGTGGGAGTGAACACCGGGGAGCTGTTTTTT.

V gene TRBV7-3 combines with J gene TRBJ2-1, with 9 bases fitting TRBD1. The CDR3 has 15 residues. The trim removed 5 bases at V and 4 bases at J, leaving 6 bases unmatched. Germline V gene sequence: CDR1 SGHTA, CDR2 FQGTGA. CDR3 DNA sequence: TGTGCCAGCAGCCCACAGGGGGCAGGATACAATGAGCAGTTCTTC. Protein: CASSPQGAGYNEQFF.

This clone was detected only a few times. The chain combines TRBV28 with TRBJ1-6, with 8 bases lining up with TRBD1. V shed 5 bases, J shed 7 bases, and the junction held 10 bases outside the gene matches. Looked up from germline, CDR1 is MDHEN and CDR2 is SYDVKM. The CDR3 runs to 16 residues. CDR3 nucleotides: TGTGCCAGCAGTGCACTAGACAGGGGAGGAAATTCACCCCTCCACTTT. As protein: CASSALDRGGNSPLHF.

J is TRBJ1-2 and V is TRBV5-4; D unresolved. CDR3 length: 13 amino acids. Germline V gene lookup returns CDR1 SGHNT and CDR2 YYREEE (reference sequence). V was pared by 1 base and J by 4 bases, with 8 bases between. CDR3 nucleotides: TGTGCCAGCAGCTTGAACAGTCTCTATGGCTACACCTTC. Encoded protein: CASSLNSLYGYTF.

DNA of the CDR3: TGCGCCAGCATTGGGGAAGGGGAGACCCAGTACTTC. Residues: CASIGEGETQYF. The V and J genes are TRBV5-1 and TRBJ2-5, with no clear D. The CDR3 totals 12 residues. With 6 bases removed from V and 5 bases from J, the gap between germline ends came to 11 bases. Germline CDR1 is SGHRS and CDR2 is YFSETQ. Variable domain in full (rest from reference TRBV5-1 and TRBJ2-5): KAGVTQTPRYLIKTRGQQVTLSCSPISGHRSVSWYQQTPGQGLQFLFEYFSETQRNKGNFPGRFSGRQFSNSRSEMNVSTLELGDSALYLCASIGEGETQYFGPGTRLLVL.

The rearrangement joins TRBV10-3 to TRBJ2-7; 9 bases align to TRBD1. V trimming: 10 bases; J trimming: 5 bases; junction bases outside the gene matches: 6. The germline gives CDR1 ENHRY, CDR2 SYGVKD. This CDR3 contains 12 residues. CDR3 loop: CATPGQGHEQYF. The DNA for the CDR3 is TGTGCCACCCCGGGACAGGGCCACGAGCAGTACTTC.

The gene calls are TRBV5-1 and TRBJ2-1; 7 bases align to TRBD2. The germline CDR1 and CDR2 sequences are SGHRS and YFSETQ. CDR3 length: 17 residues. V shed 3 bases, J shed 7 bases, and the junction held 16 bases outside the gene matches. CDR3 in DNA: TGCGCCAGCAGCTCACTTGAGGTCGCGGGAGTAGGGAATGAGCAGTTCTTC. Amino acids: CASSSLEVAGVGNEQFF. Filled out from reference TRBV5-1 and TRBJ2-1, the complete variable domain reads KAGVTQTPRYLIKTRGQQVTLSCSPISGHRSVSWYQQTPGQGLQFLFEYFSETQRNKGNFPGRFSGRQFSNSRSEMNVSTLELGDSALYLCASSSLEVAGVGNEQFFGPGTRLTVL.

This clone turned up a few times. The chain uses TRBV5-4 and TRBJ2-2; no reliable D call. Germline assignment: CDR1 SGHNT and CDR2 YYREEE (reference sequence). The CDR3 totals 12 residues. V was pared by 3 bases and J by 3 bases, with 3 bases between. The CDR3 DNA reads TGTGCCAGCAGCTATTACACCGGGGAGCTGTTTTTT. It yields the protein CASSYYTGELFF.

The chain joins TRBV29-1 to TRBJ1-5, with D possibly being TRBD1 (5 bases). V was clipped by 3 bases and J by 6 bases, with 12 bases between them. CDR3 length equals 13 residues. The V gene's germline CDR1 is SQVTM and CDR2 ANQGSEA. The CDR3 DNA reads TGCAGCGTTGATTGGGGGACGGGTCAGCCCCAGCATTTT. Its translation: CSVDWGTGQPQHF.